Listed here are 8 T cell receptor beta chains from one sample, sequenced in a study of beta chain features in type 1 diabetes listed by TCRdb under 2018. The library relied on the immunoSEQ multiplex PCR assay. All of the isolated RNA was reverse transcribed with the High Capacity cDNA Reverse Transcription Kit, so expressed TCRB transcripts were sequenced. TCRdb took this table from immuneACCESS and kept in-frame rearrangements with V and J called. Such tables lack part of the clones; where checked against another copy, unresolved V genes explain under half of the gap, and the rest is unexplained. Within this sample are 130,000 to 150,000 clones, with 9% to 9.5% of them counted one time only. The top ten hold about 0.61% of the sample. Input material: central memory CD4+ T cells from blood. The receptors were gathered from a man younger than 35 in good health.

This clone was seen a few times. The rearrangement joins TRBV7-9 to TRBJ2-3; 8 bases line up with TRBD1. The CDR3 runs 14 residues. The ends lost 4 bases at V and 1 base at J; junction bases unmatched: 1. Germline assignment: CDR1 SEHNR and CDR2 FQNEAQ (reference sequence). CDR3 nucleotide sequence: TGTGCCAGCAGCTCGGGACAGGGCACAGATACGCAGTATTTT. Amino acids: CASSSGQGTDTQYF.

This clone showed up just a few times. The V call is TRBV29-1, the J call TRBJ1-1; weak D call: TRBD1 (5 bases). The CDR3 extends over 13 amino acids. Trimming took 2 bases from V and 0 from J, leaving 7 bases between them. Per germline, CDR1 SQVTM and CDR2 ANQGSEA. CDR3: CSVEQDMNTEAFF. In DNA, the CDR3 is TGCAGCGTTGAACAGGACATGAACACTGAAGCTTTCTTT. The entire variable domain, with the rest obtained from reference TRBV29-1 and TRBJ1-1, is as follows: SAVISQKPSRDICQRGTSLTIQCQVDSQVTMMFWYRQQPGQSLTLIATANQGSEATYESGFVIDKFPISRPNLTFSTLTVSNMSPEDSSIYLCSVEQDMNTEAFFGQGTRLTVV.

V usage is TRBV9 and J usage is TRBJ2-1; 9 bases are shared with TRBD1. The CDR3 has 15 residues. CDR1 and CDR2 (germline): SGDLS, YYNGEE. V dropped 2 bases and J dropped 8; count of bases not matched to a gene: 8. The CDR3 sequence is CASSVSGQGAYEQFF. As DNA, the CDR3 is TGTGCCAGCAGCGTTTCGGGACAGGGAGCGTATGAGCAGTTCTTC.

This clone has a count of ten or more. The V and J genes are TRBV30 and TRBJ1-4; D gene ambiguous. V lost 0 bases and J lost 7, with 6 bases in between. The CDR3 extends over 12 amino acids. The germline V gene has CDR1 GTSNPN and CDR2 SVGIG (reference sequence). Here the CDR3 reads CAWSVRAEKLFF. The CDR3 DNA follows: TGTGCCTGGAGTGTACGAGCTGAAAAACTGTTTTTT.

The chain recombines TRBV15 with TRBJ2-5; D gene unclear. This CDR3 contains 13 residues. Trimming removed 0 bases at V and 7 bases at J, with 9 bases between. From germline, CDR1 is LNHNV and CDR2 YYDKDF (reference sequence). The CDR3 coding sequence is TGTGCCACCAGCAGAGATAAGCGAGGGACCCAGTACTTC. It is translated as CATSRDKRGTQYF. The full variable domain, in which reference TRBV15 and TRBJ2-5 provide the parts outside the CDR3, is DAMVIQNPRYQVTQFGKPVTLSCSQTLNHNVMYWYQQKSSQAPKLLFHYYDKDFNNEADTPDNFQSRRPNTSFCFLDIRSPGLGDTAMYLCATSRDKRGTQYFGPGTRLLVL.

The chain carries TRBV18 and TRBJ1-6; tentative D call: TRBD1 (6 bases). V shed 3 bases and J shed 11 bases, with 11 bases lying between them. The CDR3 sequence is 13 residues long. Germline V CDR1 and CDR2: KGHSH, LQKENI. The CDR3 DNA follows: TGTGCCAGCTCACCGCAAACAGGGCCACCCCTCCACTTT. Its protein is CASSPQTGPPLHF.

J is TRBJ2-3 and V is TRBV5-1; 10 bases agree with TRBD2. This CDR3 contains 17 residues. The germline CDR1 and CDR2 sequences are SGHRS and YFSETQ. V trimming: 4 bases; J trimming: 5 bases; junction bases outside the gene matches: 13. The CDR3 region is CASSQSSNSGGQDTQYF. In DNA form, the CDR3 reads TGCGCCAGCAGCCAATCATCCAATAGCGGGGGGCAAGATACGCAGTATTTT.

V and J are TRBV27 and TRBJ1-3; D is undetermined. With 1 base removed from V and 0 bases from J, the gap between germline ends came to 13 bases. This CDR3 contains 17 residues. Germline V gene data show CDR1 as MNHEY and CDR2 as SMNVEV (reference sequence). CDR3 sequence (DNA): TGTGCCAGCAGTTTATTTTTCTGGGCCGTCTCTGGAAACACCATATATTTT. Protein sequence: CASSLFFWAVSGNTIYF.